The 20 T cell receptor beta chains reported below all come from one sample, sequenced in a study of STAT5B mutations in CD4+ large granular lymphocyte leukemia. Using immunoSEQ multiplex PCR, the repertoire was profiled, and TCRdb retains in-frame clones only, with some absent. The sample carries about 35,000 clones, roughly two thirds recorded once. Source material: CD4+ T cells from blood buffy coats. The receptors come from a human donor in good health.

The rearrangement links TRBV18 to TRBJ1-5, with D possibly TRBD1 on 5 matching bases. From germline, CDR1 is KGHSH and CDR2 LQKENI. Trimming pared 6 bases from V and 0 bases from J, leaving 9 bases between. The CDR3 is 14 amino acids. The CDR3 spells CASSAGNSNQPQHF. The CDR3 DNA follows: TGTGCCAGCTCTGCAGGGAATAGCAATCAGCCCCAGCATTTT.

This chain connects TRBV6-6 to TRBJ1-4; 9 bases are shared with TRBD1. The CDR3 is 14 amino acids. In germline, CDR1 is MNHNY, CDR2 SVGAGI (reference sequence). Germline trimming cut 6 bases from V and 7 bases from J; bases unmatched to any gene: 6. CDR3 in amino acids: CASSPQGAREKLFF. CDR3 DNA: TGTGCCAGCAGCCCACAGGGGGCGCGTGAAAAACTGTTTTTT.

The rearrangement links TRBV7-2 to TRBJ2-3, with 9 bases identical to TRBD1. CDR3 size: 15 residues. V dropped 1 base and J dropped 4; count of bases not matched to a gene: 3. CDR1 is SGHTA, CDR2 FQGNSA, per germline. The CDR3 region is CASSLVQGAPDTQYF. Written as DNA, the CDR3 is TGTGCCAGCAGCTTAGTACAGGGGGCTCCAGATACGCAGTATTTT.

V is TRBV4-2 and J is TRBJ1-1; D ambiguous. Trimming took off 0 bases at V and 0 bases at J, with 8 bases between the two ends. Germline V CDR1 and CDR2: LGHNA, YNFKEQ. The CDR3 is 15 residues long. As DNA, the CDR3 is TGTGCCAGCAGCCAAGATGGCGGTATGAACACTGAAGCTTTCTTT. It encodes CASSQDGGMNTEAFF.

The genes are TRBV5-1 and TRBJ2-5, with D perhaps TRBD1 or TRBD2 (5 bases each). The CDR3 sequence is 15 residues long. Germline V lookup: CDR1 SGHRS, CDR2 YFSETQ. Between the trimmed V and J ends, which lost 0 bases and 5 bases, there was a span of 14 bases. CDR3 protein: CASSLGVTRDETQYF. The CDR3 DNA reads TGCGCCAGCAGCTTGGGGGTTACTAGGGACGAGACCCAGTACTTC.

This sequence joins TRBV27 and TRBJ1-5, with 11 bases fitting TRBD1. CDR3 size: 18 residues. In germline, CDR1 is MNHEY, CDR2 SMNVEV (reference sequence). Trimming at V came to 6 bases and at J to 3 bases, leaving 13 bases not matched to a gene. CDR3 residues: CASSQDRGPGGYNQPQHF. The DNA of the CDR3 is TGTGCCAGCAGCCAGGACAGGGGGCCCGGCGGCTACAATCAGCCCCAGCATTTT.

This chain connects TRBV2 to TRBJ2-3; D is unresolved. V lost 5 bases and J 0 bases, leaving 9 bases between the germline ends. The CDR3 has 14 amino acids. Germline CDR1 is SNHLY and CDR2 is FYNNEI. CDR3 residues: CASSNTLSTDTQYF. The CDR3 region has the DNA TGTGCCAGCAGTAATACTCTTAGCACAGATACGCAGTATTTT.

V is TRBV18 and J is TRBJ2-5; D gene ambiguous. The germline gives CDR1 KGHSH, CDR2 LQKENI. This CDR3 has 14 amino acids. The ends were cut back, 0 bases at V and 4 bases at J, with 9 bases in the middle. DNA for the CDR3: TGTGCCAGCTCACCACCGCTAGAAAGAGAGACCCAGTACTTC. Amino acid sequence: CASSPPLERETQYF.

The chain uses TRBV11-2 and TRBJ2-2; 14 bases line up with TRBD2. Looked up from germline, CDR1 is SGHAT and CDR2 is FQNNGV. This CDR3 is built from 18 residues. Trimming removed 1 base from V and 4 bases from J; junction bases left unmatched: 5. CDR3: CASSLGLAGGRGTGELFF. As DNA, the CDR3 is TGTGCCAGCAGCTTAGGACTAGCGGGGGGGCGAGGCACCGGGGAGCTGTTTTTT.

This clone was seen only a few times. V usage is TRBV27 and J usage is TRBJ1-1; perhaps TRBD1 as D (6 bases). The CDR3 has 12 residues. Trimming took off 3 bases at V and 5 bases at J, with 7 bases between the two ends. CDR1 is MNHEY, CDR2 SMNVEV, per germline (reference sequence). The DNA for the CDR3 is TGTGCCAGCAGTTTCAGGGGTACTGAAGCTTTCTTT. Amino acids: CASSFRGTEAFF.

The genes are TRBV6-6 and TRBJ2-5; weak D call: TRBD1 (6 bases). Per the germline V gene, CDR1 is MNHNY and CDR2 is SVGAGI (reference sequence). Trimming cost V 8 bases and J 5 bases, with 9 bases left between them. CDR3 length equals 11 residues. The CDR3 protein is CASRRGETQYF. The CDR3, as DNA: TGTGCCAGCCGAAGGGGGGAGACCCAGTACTTC.

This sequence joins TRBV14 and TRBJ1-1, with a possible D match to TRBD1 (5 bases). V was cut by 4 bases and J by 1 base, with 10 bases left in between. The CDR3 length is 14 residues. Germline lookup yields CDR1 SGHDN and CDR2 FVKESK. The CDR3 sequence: CASSLLTGNTEAFF. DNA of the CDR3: TGTGCCAGCAGCCTCCTCACAGGGAACACTGAAGCTTTCTTT.

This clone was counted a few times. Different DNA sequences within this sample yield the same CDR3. The CDR3 DNA follows: TGTGCCAGCAGGGTGGGACAGGCTAATGAAAAACTGTTTTTT. Its translation is CASRVGQANEKLFF. This chain connects TRBV2 to TRBJ1-4, with TRBD1 matching 8 bases. The V gene's germline CDR1 is SNHLY and CDR2 FYNNEI. This CDR3 has 14 amino acids. Trimming removed 6 bases from V and 3 bases from J; junction bases left unmatched: 3. Variable domain in full (rest from reference TRBV2 and TRBJ1-4): EPEVTQTPSHQVTQMGQEVILRCVPISNHLYFYWYRQILGQKVEFLVSFYNNEISEKSEIFDDQFSVERPDGSNFTLKIRSTKLEDSAMYFCASRVGQANEKLFFGSGTQLSVL.

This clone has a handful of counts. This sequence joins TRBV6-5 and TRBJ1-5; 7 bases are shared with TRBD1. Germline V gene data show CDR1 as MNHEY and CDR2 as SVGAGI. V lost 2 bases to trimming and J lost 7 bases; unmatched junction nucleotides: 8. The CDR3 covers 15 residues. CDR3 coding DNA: TGTGCCAGCAGTTACGAAGCAGGGGGACGGCAGCCCCAGCATTTT. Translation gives CASSYEAGGRQPQHF.

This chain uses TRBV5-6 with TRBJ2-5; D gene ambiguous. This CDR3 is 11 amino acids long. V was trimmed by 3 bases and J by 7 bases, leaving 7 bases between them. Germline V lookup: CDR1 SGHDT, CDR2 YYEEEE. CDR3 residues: CASSSLSTQYF. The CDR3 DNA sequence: TGTGCCAGCAGCTCCCTTTCGACCCAGTACTTC.

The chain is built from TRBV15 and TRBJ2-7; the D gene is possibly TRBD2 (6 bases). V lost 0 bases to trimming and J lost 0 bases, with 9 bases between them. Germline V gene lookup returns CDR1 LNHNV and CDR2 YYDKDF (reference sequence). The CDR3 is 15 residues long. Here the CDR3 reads CATSRDLGGSYEQYF. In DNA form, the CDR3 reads TGTGCCACCAGCAGAGATCTGGGGGGCTCCTACGAGCAGTACTTC.

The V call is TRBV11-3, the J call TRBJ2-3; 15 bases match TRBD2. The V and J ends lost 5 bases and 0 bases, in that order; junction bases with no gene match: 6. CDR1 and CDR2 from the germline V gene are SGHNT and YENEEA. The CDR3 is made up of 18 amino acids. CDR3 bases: TGTGCCAGCAGCATGGGACTAGCGGGGGGATACAGCACAGATACGCAGTATTTT. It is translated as CASSMGLAGGYSTDTQYF. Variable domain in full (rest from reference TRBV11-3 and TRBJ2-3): EAGVVQSPRYKIIEKKQPVAFWCNPISGHNTLYWYLQNLGQGPELLIRYENEEAVDDSQLPKDRFSAERLKGVDSTLKIQPAELGDSAVYLCASSMGLAGGYSTDTQYFGPGTRLTVL.

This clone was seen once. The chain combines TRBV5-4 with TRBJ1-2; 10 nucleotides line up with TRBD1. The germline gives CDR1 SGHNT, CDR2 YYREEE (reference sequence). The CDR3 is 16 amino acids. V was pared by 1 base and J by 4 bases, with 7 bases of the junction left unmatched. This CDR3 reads CASSLYGTGDVYGYTF. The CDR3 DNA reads TGTGCCAGCAGCTTGTATGGGACAGGGGACGTCTATGGCTACACCTTC.

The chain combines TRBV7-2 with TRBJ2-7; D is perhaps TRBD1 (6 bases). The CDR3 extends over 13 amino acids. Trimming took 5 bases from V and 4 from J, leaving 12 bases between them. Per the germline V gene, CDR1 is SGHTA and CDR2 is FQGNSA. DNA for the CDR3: TGTGCCAGCAGCCCGGACAGACCTTACGAGCAGTACTTC. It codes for CASSPDRPYEQYF.

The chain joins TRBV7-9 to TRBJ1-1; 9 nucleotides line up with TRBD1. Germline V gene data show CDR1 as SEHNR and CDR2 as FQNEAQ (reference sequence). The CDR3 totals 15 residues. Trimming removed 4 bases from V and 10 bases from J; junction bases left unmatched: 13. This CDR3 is CASSSTGTGSLGAFF. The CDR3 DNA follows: TGTGCCAGCAGCTCCACCGGGACAGGGTCGCTCGGAGCTTTCTTT.